A selection of T cell receptor beta chains follows, all from one sample in a study of cytomegalovirus exposure and HLA in healthy donors. TCRdb keeps only in-frame clones here, not all; method: immunoSEQ multiplex PCR. This sample has fewer than 250,000 clones, with approximately 80% found just once. The sequencing sample was made of PBMCs. These TCRs come from a girl aged 2 to 10 in good health and CMV-seronegative. CDR3s include the opening cysteine and the closing phenylalanine or tryptophan. D genes are given only for firm matches. Only some rows state a clone size, as once, few, many or a class for expanded clones.

abundance: NA
j_gene: TRBJ2-7
v_gene: TRBV19
d_gene: TRBD1
CDR3nt: TGTGCCAGTAGTTCAGGGGGCTCTACCTACGAGCAGTACTTC
CDR3aa: CASSSGGSTYEQYF

abundance: NA
j_gene: TRBJ1-6
v_gene: TRBV4-1
d_gene: NA
CDR3nt: TGCGCCAGCAGCCACCCTGCGCGGGGCTCCTATAATTCACCCCTCCACTTT
CDR3aa: CASSHPARGSYNSPLHF

abundance: NA
j_gene: TRBJ2-7
v_gene: TRBV27
d_gene: TRBD1
CDR3nt: TGTGCCAGAAGGACAGGGTCCTCCCCTGCCCCTCCCTACGAGCAGTACTTC
CDR3aa: CARRTGSSPAPPYEQYF

abundance: NA
j_gene: TRBJ2-2
v_gene: TRBV5-5
d_gene: NA
CDR3nt: TGTGCCAGCAGCCCTGTGCGAACCCCTGGCGGGGAGCTGTTTTTT
CDR3aa: CASSPVRTPGGELFF

abundance: NA
j_gene: TRBJ1-2
v_gene: TRBV5-4
d_gene: TRBD1
CDR3nt: TGTGCCAGCAGCTTGGCAAGGACAGGGGGCGTATCAGGCTACACCTTC
CDR3aa: CASSLARTGGVSGYTF

abundance: NA
j_gene: TRBJ2-7
v_gene: TRBV6-1
d_gene: NA
CDR3nt: TGTGCCAGCAGTGACTTCTCCTACGAGCAGTACTTC
CDR3aa: CASSDFSYEQYF

abundance: NA
j_gene: TRBJ2-1
v_gene: TRBV10-3
d_gene: TRBD2
CDR3nt: TGTGCCACCTCATCTAGCGGGGGGGCTAGAAATGAGCAGTTCTTC
CDR3aa: CATSSSGGARNEQFF

abundance: NA
j_gene: TRBJ2-2
v_gene: TRBV19
d_gene: TRBD1
CDR3nt: TGTGCCTCCGAGGACAGGGTGGACACCGGGGAGCTGTTTTTT
CDR3aa: CASEDRVDTGELFF

abundance: NA
j_gene: TRBJ1-2
v_gene: TRBV10-3
d_gene: NA
CDR3nt: TGTGCCATCAGCCATCCTGGACAAATCTATGGCTACACCTTC
CDR3aa: CAISHPGQIYGYTF

abundance: NA
j_gene: TRBJ1-1
v_gene: TRBV19
d_gene: NA
CDR3nt: TGTGCCAGTAGAACAGGGAACACTGAAGCTTTCTTT
CDR3aa: CASRTGNTEAFF

abundance: NA
j_gene: TRBJ2-3
v_gene: TRBV9
d_gene: NA
CDR3nt: TGTGCCAGCAGCGTAGTGGGCCACCCGACAGATACGCAGTATTTT
CDR3aa: CASSVVGHPTDTQYF

abundance: once
j_gene: TRBJ1-5
v_gene: TRBV14
d_gene: NA
CDR3nt: TGTGCCAGCGACGAGCTGCGGGACTGTAATCAGCCCCAGCATTTT
CDR3aa: CASDELRDCNQPQHF

abundance: NA
j_gene: TRBJ2-1
v_gene: TRBV30
d_gene: TRBD2
CDR3nt: TGTGCCTGGAGTGTAAAGCTAGCGGGACCTCATCAGTTCTTC
CDR3aa: CAWSVKLAGPHQFF

abundance: NA
j_gene: TRBJ1-1
v_gene: TRBV10-3
d_gene: TRBD1
CDR3nt: TGTGCCATTTCCGGGACAGGGGTGAACACTGAAGCTTTCTTT
CDR3aa: CAISGTGVNTEAFF

abundance: few
j_gene: TRBJ1-5
v_gene: TRBV5-1
d_gene: NA
CDR3nt: TGCGCCAGCAGCTTTGAGGGACATGAAAATCAGCCCCAGCATTTT
CDR3aa: CASSFEGHENQPQHF

abundance: NA
j_gene: TRBJ2-1
v_gene: TRBV19
d_gene: TRBD2
CDR3nt: TGTGCCACATCGCGGGGGAGCTCCTACAATGAGCAGTTCTTC
CDR3aa: CATSRGSSYNEQFF

abundance: NA
j_gene: TRBJ2-5
v_gene: TRBV10-3
d_gene: TRBD1
CDR3nt: TGTGCCACGGGGCCGTCCGGGACAGAGGAGACCCAGTACTTC
CDR3aa: CATGPSGTEETQYF

abundance: NA
j_gene: TRBJ1-4
v_gene: TRBV19
d_gene: NA
CDR3nt: TGTGCCAGTAGTATAGCAGGGGACGATGAAAAACTGTTTTTT
CDR3aa: CASSIAGDDEKLFF

abundance: NA
j_gene: TRBJ1-5
v_gene: TRBV7-9
d_gene: NA
CDR3nt: TGTGCCAGCAGCGACAATAGCAATCAGCCCCAGCATTTT
CDR3aa: CASSDNSNQPQHF

abundance: few
j_gene: TRBJ2-2
v_gene: TRBV28
d_gene: NA
CDR3nt: TGTGCCAGCAAGGGAGAAGGGTTGATCGGGGAGCTGTTTTTT
CDR3aa: CASKGEGLIGELFF

abundance: NA
j_gene: TRBJ2-5
v_gene: TRBV6-5
d_gene: NA
CDR3nt: TGTGCCAGCAGTTCCGGGACTCCACGAGAGACCCAGTACTTC
CDR3aa: CASSSGTPRETQYF

abundance: NA
j_gene: TRBJ2-1
v_gene: TRBV5-1
d_gene: TRBD1
CDR3nt: TGCGCCAGCAGCTTGGGGGACAGCTCCTACAATGAGCAGTTCTTC
CDR3aa: CASSLGDSSYNEQFF

abundance: few
j_gene: TRBJ1-1
v_gene: TRBV6-1
d_gene: TRBD1
CDR3nt: TGTGCCAGCATGACAGGGGTGAACACTGAAGCTTTCTTT
CDR3aa: CASMTGVNTEAFF

abundance: NA
j_gene: TRBJ1-2
v_gene: TRBV5-4
d_gene: TRBD1
CDR3nt: TGTGCCAGCAGCTTACCCTCCAGGGGGGTGAGTGGCTACACCTTC
CDR3aa: CASSLPSRGVSGYTF

abundance: NA
j_gene: TRBJ2-6
v_gene: TRBV5-1
d_gene: NA
CDR3nt: TGCGCCAGCAGCTTTGGGCCTTCTGGGGCCAACGTCCTGACTTTC
CDR3aa: CASSFGPSGANVLTF

abundance: once
j_gene: TRBJ1-4
v_gene: TRBV13
d_gene: NA
CDR3nt: TGTGCCAGCAGCTTGGAGGGGTCCGAAAAACTGTTTTTT
CDR3aa: CASSLEGSEKLFF

abundance: NA
j_gene: TRBJ2-2
v_gene: TRBV7-2
d_gene: TRBD2
CDR3nt: TGTGCCAGCAGCCGTCCCTTAGCGGGGACCGGGGAGCTGTTTTTT
CDR3aa: CASSRPLAGTGELFF

abundance: NA
j_gene: TRBJ2-5
v_gene: TRBV7-9
d_gene: NA
CDR3nt: TGTGCCAGCAGCTTTAGTCGTTTGGGGCGAGTGGGAGAGACCCAGTACTTC
CDR3aa: CASSFSRLGRVGETQYF

abundance: NA
j_gene: TRBJ1-5
v_gene: TRBV6-1
d_gene: TRBD1
CDR3nt: TGTGCCAGCAGTTCCGCGGGACAGGGGAATCAGCCCCAGCATTTT
CDR3aa: CASSSAGQGNQPQHF

abundance: NA
j_gene: TRBJ1-2
v_gene: TRBV29-1
d_gene: NA
CDR3nt: TGCAGCGTTGACGCCCTACCCTATGGCTACACCTTC
CDR3aa: CSVDALPYGYTF

abundance: NA
j_gene: TRBJ1-4
v_gene: TRBV6-5
d_gene: NA
CDR3nt: TGTGCCAGCAGTTACTCCGGGGGGCCCAGTGAAAAACTGTTTTTT
CDR3aa: CASSYSGGPSEKLFF